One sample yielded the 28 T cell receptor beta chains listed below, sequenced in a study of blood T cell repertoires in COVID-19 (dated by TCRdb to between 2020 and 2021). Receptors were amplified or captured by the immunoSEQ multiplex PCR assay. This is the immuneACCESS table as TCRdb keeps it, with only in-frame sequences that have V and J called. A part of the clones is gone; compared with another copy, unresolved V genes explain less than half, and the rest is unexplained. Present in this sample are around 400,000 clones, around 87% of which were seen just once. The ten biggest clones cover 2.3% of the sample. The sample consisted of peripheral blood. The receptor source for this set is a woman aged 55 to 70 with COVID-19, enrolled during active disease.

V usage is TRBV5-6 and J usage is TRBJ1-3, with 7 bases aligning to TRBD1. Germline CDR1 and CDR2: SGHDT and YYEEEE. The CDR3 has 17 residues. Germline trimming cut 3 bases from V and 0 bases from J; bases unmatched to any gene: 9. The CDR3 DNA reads TGTGCCAGCAGCTCCTCAATAAGACAGGGCTCTGGAAACACCATATATTTT. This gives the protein CASSSSIRQGSGNTIYF.

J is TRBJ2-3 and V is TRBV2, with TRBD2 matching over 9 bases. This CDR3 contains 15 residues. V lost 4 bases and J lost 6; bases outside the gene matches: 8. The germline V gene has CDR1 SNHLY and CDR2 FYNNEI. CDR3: CASSGGGGATDTQYF. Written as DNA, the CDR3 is TGTGCCAGCAGTGGGGGCGGGGGGGCGACGGATACGCAGTATTTT.

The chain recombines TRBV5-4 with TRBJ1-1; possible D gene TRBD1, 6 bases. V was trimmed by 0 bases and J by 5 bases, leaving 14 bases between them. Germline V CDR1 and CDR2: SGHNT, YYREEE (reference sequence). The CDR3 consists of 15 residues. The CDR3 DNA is TGTGCCAGCAGCTTGGAAGGCAGGGGATGGACTGAAGCTTTCTTT. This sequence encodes CASSLEGRGWTEAFF. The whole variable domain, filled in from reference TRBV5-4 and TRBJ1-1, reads ETGVTQSPTHLIKTRGQQVTLRCSSQSGHNTVSWYQQALGQGPQFIFQYYREEENGRGNFPPRFSGLQFPNYSSELNVNALELDDSALYLCASSLEGRGWTEAFFGQGTRLTVV.

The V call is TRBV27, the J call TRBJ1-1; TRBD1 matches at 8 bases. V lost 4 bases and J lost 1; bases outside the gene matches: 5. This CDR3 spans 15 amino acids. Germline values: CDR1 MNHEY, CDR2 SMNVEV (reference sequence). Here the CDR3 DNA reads TGTGCCAGCAGTTCTCGACAGGGGTGGAACACTGAAGCTTTCTTT. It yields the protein CASSSRQGWNTEAFF.

CDR3 nucleotide sequence: TGTGCCAGCAGAACTCAACACGGAGTTGACACTGAAGCTTTCTTT. Translating gives CASRTQHGVDTEAFF. The rearrangement joins TRBV6-5 to TRBJ1-1, with D unclear. V shed 6 bases and J shed 3 bases, with 17 bases lying between them. CDR1 MNHEY and CDR2 SVGAGI come from the germline V gene. The CDR3 spans 15 residues.

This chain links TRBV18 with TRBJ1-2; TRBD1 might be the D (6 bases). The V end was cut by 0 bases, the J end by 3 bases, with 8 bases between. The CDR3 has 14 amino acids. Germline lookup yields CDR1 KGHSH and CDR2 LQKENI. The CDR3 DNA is TGTGCCAGCTCACCACCGGGGGCAGACTATGGCTACACCTTC. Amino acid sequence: CASSPPGADYGYTF. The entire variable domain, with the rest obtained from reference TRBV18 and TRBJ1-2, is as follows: NAGVMQNPRHLVRRRGQEARLRCSPMKGHSHVYWYRQLPEEGLKFMVYLQKENIIDESGMPKERFSAEFPKEGPSILRIQQVVRGDSAAYFCASSPPGADYGYTFGSGTRLTVV.

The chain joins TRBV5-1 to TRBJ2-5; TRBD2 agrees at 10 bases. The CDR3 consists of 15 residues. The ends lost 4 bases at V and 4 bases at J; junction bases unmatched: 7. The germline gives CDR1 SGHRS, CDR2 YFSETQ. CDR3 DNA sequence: TGCGCCAGCAGCCTACAAGCGGGGGGGCGAGAGACCCAGTACTTC. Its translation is CASSLQAGGRETQYF.

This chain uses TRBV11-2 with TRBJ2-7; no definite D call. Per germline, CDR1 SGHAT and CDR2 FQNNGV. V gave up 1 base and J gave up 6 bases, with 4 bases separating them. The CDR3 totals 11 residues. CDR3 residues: CASSLAGEQYF. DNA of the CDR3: TGTGCCAGCAGCTTAGCGGGCGAGCAGTACTTC.

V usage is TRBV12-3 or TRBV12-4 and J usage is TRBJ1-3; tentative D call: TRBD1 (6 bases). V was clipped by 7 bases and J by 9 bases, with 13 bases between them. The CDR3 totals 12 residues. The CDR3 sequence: CASISGGATIYF. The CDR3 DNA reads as TGTGCCAGCATCTCGGGGGGGGCCACCATATATTTT.

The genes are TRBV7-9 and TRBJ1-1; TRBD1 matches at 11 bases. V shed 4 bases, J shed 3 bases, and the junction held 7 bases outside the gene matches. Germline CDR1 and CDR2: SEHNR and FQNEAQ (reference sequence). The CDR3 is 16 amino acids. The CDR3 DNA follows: TGTGCCAGCAGCTCCGGACAGGGGGCCTCGGACACTGAAGCTTTCTTT. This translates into CASSSGQGASDTEAFF.

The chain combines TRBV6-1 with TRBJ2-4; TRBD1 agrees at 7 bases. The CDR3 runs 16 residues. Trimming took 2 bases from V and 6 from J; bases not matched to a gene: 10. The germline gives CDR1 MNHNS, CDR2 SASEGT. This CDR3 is CASSETKTGWGNIQYF. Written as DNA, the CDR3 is TGTGCCAGCAGTGAAACAAAGACAGGGTGGGGAAACATTCAGTACTTC.

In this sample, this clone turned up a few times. The CDR3 nucleotides are TGCGCCAGCAGCCTCCCCTCGTTAAGCGGGGAGCAGTACTTC. Encoded protein: CASSLPSLSGEQYF. J is TRBJ2-7 and V is TRBV4-1, with D maybe TRBD2 (6 bases). This CDR3 is 14 amino acids long. Trimming took 4 bases from V and 7 from J, leaving 17 bases between them. Germline V lookup: CDR1 MGHRA, CDR2 YSYEKL.

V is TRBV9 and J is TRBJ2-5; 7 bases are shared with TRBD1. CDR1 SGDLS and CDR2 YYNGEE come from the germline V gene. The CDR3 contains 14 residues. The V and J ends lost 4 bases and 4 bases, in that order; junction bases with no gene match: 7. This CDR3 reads CASSYRGYGETQYF. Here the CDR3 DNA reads TGTGCCAGCAGCTACAGGGGTTACGGAGAGACCCAGTACTTC.

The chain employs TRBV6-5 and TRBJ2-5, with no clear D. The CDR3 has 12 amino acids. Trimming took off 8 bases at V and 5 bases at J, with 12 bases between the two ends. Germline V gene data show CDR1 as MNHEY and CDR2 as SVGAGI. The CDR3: CASAASTETQYF. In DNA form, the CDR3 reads TGTGCCAGCGCGGCGAGTACGGAGACCCAGTACTTC.

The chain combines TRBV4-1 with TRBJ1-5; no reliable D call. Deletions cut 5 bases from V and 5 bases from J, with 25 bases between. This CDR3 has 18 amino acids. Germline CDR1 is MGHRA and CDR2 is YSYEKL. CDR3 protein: CASSAIISGPGEDQPQHF. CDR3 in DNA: TGCGCCAGCAGCGCAATCATAAGCGGGCCTGGGGAAGATCAGCCCCAGCATTTT.

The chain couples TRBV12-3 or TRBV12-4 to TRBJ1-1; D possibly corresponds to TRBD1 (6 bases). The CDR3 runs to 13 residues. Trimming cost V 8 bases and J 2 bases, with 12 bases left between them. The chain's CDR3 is CASSVTGNTEAFF. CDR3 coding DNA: TGTGCCAGCTCCGTGACAGGAAACACTGAAGCTTTCTTT.

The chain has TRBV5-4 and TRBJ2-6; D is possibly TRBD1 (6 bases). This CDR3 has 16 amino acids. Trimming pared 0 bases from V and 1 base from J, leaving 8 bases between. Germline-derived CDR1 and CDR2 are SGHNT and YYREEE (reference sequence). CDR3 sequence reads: CASSLVGASGANVLTF. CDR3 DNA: TGTGCCAGCAGCTTGGTGGGGGCATCTGGGGCCAACGTCCTGACTTTC.

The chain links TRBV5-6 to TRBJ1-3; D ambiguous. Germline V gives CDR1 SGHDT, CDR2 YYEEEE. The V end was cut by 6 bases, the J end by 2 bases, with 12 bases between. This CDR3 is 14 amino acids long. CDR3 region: CASTVLGAGNTIYF. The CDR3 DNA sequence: TGTGCCAGCACCGTCTTAGGAGCTGGAAACACCATATATTTT.

The CDR3 sequence is CASSINRGPLYEQYF. CDR3 DNA sequence: TGTGCCAGTAGTATCAACAGGGGGCCGCTTTACGAGCAGTACTTC. This chain connects TRBV19 to TRBJ2-7, with 9 bases fitting TRBD1. Germline-derived CDR1 and CDR2 are LNHDA and SQIVND (reference sequence). Germline trimming cut 3 bases from V and 4 bases from J; bases unmatched to any gene: 7. The CDR3 loop spans 15 amino acids.

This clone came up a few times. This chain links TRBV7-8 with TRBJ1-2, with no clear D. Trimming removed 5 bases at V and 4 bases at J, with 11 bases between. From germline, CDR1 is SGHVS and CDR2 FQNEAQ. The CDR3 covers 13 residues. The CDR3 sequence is CASSPQGGYGYTF. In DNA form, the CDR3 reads TGTGCCAGCAGCCCCCAAGGAGGCTATGGCTACACCTTC.

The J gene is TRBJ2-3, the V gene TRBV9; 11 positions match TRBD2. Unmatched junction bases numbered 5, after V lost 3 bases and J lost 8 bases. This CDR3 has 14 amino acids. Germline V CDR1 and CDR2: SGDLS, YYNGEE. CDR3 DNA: TGTGCCAGCAGCGCGCTAGCGGGGGGAGGTACGCAGTATTTT. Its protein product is CASSALAGGGTQYF.

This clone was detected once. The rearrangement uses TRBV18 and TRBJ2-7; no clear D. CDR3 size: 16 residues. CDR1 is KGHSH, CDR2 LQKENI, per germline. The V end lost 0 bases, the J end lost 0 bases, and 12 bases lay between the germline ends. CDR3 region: CASSPPGPRSSYEQYF. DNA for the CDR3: TGTGCCAGCTCACCACCTGGTCCTAGGAGCTCCTACGAGCAGTACTTC.

The CDR3 protein is CASSGGTGFRTEAFF. The CDR3 DNA sequence: TGCGCCAGCAGCGGCGGGACAGGGTTCCGCACTGAAGCTTTCTTT. V usage is TRBV5-1 and J usage is TRBJ1-1, with 9 nucleotides matching TRBD1. Germline V CDR1 and CDR2: SGHRS, YFSETQ. V shed 4 bases and J 4 bases; nucleotides not matched to a gene: 8. The CDR3 length is 15 residues.

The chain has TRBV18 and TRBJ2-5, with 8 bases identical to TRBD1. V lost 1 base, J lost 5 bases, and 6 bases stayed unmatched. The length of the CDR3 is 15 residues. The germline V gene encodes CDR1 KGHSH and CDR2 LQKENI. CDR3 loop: CASSPRGQADETQYF. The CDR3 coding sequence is TGTGCCAGCTCACCACGGGGACAGGCAGACGAGACCCAGTACTTC. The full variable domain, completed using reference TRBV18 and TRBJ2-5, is NAGVMQNPRHLVRRRGQEARLRCSPMKGHSHVYWYRQLPEEGLKFMVYLQKENIIDESGMPKERFSAEFPKEGPSILRIQQVVRGDSAAYFCASSPRGQADETQYFGPGTRLLVL.

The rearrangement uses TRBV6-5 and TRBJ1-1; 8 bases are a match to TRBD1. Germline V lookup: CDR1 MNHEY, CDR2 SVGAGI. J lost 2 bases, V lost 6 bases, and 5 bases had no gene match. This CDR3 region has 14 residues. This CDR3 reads CASRRDRLNTEAFF. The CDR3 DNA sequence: TGTGCCAGCAGGCGGGACAGGCTAAACACTGAAGCTTTCTTT.

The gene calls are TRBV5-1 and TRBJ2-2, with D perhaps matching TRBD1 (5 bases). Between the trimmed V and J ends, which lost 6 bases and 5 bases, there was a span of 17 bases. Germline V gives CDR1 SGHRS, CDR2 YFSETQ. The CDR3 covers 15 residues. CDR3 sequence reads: CASTMLTASTGELFF. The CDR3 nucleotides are TGCGCCAGCACCATGCTGACAGCAAGTACCGGGGAGCTGTTTTTT.

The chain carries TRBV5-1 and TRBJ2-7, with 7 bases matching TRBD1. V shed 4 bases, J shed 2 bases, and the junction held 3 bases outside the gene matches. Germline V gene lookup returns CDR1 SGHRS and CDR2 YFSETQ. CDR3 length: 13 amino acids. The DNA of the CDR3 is TGCGCCAGCAGCACCAGGGGGACCTACGAGCAGTACTTC. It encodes CASSTRGTYEQYF.

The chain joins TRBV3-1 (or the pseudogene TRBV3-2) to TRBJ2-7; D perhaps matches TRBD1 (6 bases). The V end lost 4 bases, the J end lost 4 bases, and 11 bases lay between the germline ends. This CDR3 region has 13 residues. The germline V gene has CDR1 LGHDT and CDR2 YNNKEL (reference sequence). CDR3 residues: CASSRDILYEQYF. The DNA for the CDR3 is TGTGCCAGCAGCCGGGACATTCTTTACGAGCAGTACTTC.